The TCR beta chain described here comes from a study of T-cell reconstitution after alpha-beta-depleted transplantation in children (dated by TCRdb to 2016 to 2018). Regarding the complete study: T-cell immune reconstitution after TCRalphabeta/CD19-depleted allogeneic hematopoietic cell transplantation in children was quantitatively tracked in the study by means of TCR repertoire profiling. Here is what the overall study found, with its caveats: Hyperexpanded clone frequencies declined over subsequent months; after one year, T-cell counts and TCRbeta diversity were mostly attributed to newly produced T cells. Apparently early alphabetaT-cell count recovery about two months after transplant reportedly relied on only several hundred rapidly expanded clones derived from non-depleted graft cells. In some patients, the high TCRbeta diversity seen at day 60 was put down to recipient T cells and intrathymic progenitors that had survived conditioning.

Libraries came from PCR. Sequencing was performed on an Illumina HiSeq 2500. TCR libraries were prepared with molecular barcoding, using unique molecular identifiers to normalize TCRbeta repertoire quantification. TCRdb handled the public reads itself, with Q25 trimming in fastp and clone calling in MiXCR, and kept productive beta chains. Entries that share a CDR3 protein sequence are merged under the most common genes and DNA. Across this sample there are about 540,000 distinct CDR3 sequences, with 27% seen only once. The ten most abundant clones make up under 45% of the sample. Details on this clonotype: The antigen this receptor binds is unknown. An end of the junction does not agree with germline; a read error may underlie this.

The germline V gene supplies CDR1 SQVTM and CDR2 ANQGSEA. From the cysteine through the phenylalanine, the CDR3 covers 14 amino acids. The retained sequence is limited to the CDR3, 42 bases, with the frame set at the first base. The intended sense of this specimen's treatment or condition label: allogeneic hematopoietic cell transplantation with graft depleted of TCRalphabeta T cells and CD19 B cells. The children who served as transplant recipients had been given grafts of TCRalphabeta/CD19-depleted allogeneic hematopoietic cells. The receptor chain draws on TRBV29-1 and TRBJ2-5; the D gene is perhaps TRBD1, from 6 matching bases. Here the sequenced sample was PBMCs, taken before TCRalphabeta/CD19-depleted stem cell transplant. The sequence came from a boy under two years old with Wiskott-Aldrich syndrome, due to receive a stem cell transplant. The DNA sequence reads TGCAGTGTTGTGAGGACTCAAAGGGGGGAGACCCAGTACTTC. This gives the protein CSVVRTQRGETQYF.